These T cell receptor beta chains were read from a single sample in a study of shared T cell receptors in the human thymus. The repertoire was sequenced with immunoSEQ multiplex PCR; TCRdb's copy has only in-frame clones and lacks some. The sample consists of more than 550,000 clones, 70% to 90% of them appearing once. These sequences were also reported in another study, on human thymus T cells.

Sequencing used thymocytes. The receptors shown here come from a boy under two years old with a congenital heart defect. CDR3s include the opening cysteine and the closing phenylalanine or tryptophan. Fields, in order: CDR3 length, D gene, V gene, CDR3 protein. The D gene is left open where the match is weak.

13 | TRBD1 | TRBV2 | CASIGTGNSPLHF
15 | TRBD2 | TRBV7-4 | CASRPTSGSTDTQYF
15 | TRBD1 | TRBV5-8 | CASVTRQGGTDTQYF
22 | NA | TRBV7-6 | CASSLVGAGVGIHGLFTDTQYF
15 | TRBD1 | TRBV15 | CATSRGYRGGYGYTF
15 | NA | TRBV4-3 | CASSQDVGSFYGYTF
17 | NA | TRBV5-1 | CASSLGQGGFSYNEQFF
17 | TRBD2 | TRBV11-2 | CASSHSTSGRVIYEQYF
17 | NA | TRBV4-1 | CASSQDQVGGGGEKLFF
15 | TRBD2 | TRBV6-1 | CASSEEWAGAYEQYF
16 | TRBD2 | TRBV6-6 | CASSYIAGVRTDTQYF
15 | NA | TRBV28 | CASEGGRSGVDEQFF
17 | TRBD1 | TRBV7-8 | CASGFAHRQGFDTEAFF
15 | TRBD2 | TRBV6-4 | CASSDAGGPTDTQYF
16 | TRBD2 | TRBV7-6 | CASSLSGIDWAGELFF
12 | NA | TRBV28 | CASSFGSQPQHF
17 | NA | TRBV21-1 | CASSKVGTRERSYEQYF
14 | TRBD2 | TRBV28 | CASSSSGRVNEQFF
16 | NA | TRBV28 | CASRPTGGNSNQPQHF
18 | NA | TRBV30 | CACYYGTARASDQETQYF
11 | NA | TRBV28 | CASSFSYEQYF
11 | NA | TRBV14 | CASSQLNEQYF
20 | NA | TRBV9 | CASSVRPSYPDGEERNEQFF
15 | TRBD1 | TRBV5-5 | CASSGQGRVNTEAFF
15 | NA | TRBV4-3 | CASSQESGSNQPQHF
17 | TRBD1 | TRBV19 | CASSGKHRGRTNTEAFF
15 | TRBD1 | TRBV7-2 | CASSSAPGQAYEQYF
15 | TRBD1 | TRBV15 | CATSSRGQGYQPQHF
18 | TRBD1 | TRBV5-1 | CASSYKTGADYPPSALHF
14 | NA | TRBV6-5 | CASSGTPANYGYTF
15 | NA | TRBV5-5 | CASSSLWCYADTQYF
15 | NA | TRBV12-5 | CASGLPQKRYTEAFF
20 | TRBD1 | TRBV28 | CASSLLLGTAGSSYNSPLHF
10 | NA | TRBV20-1 | CSARTYEQYF
15 | NA | TRBV27 | CASSRYPDSSYGYTF
14 | TRBD1 | TRBV28 | CASSTGQGSEKLFF
15 | TRBD2 | TRBV7-2 | CASSLGLAGPYEQYF
15 | NA | TRBV6-6 | CASSWVGATNEKLFF
13 | NA | TRBV28 | CASSTGGGETQYF
15 | NA | TRBV27 | CASRLAGSNTGELFF
15 | NA | TRBV28 | CASSLSGPWRSTIYF
15 | NA | TRBV4-3 | CASSQDRGNFYGYTF
18 | TRBD2 | TRBV28 | CASSLPPDRGRDVDTQYF
17 | TRBD1 | TRBV28 | CASSLGTGGAGNQPQHF
17 | NA | TRBV11-2 | CASSLVSGSGGNYGYTF
15 | TRBD2 | TRBV5-1 | CASSSGLALYNEQFF